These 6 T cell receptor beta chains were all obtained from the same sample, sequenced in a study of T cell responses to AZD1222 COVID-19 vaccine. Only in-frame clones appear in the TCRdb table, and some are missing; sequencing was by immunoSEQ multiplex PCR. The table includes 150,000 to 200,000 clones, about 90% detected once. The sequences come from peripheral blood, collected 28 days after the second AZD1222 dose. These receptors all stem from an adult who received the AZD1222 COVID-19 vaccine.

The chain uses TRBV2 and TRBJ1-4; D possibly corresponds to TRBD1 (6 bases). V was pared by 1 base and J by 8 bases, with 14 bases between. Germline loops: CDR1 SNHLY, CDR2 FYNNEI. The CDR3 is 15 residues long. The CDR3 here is CASSEGQGGTEKLFF. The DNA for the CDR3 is TGTGCCAGCAGTGAAGGGCAGGGAGGGACAGAAAAACTGTTTTTT.

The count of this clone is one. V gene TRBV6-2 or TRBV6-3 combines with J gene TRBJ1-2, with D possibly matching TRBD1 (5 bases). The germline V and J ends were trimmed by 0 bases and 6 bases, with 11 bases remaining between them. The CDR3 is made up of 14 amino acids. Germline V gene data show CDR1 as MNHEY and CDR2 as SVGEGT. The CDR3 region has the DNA TGTGCCAGCAGTTACTCCCGGGCAGGGCATGGCTACACCTTC. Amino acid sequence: CASSYSRAGHGYTF.

The CDR3 reads CASSWTGDNYGYTF. The CDR3 bases are TGTGCCAGCAGTTGGACAGGGGACAACTATGGCTACACCTTC. This sequence joins TRBV6-5 and TRBJ1-2; TRBD1 matches 9 bases. V lost 4 bases and J lost 2; bases outside the gene matches: 2. Germline loops: CDR1 MNHEY, CDR2 SVGAGI. This CDR3 contains 14 residues.

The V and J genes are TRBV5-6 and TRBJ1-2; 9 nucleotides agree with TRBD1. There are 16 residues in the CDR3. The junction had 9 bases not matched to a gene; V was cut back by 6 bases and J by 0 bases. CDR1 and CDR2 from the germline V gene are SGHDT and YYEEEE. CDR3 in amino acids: CASTTTGGKTNYGYTF. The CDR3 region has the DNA TGTGCCAGCACCACGACAGGGGGAAAGACTAACTATGGCTACACCTTC.

The CDR3 sequence: CAIRGQGYEQYF. The CDR3 bases are TGTGCCATCAGGGGACAGGGCTACGAGCAGTACTTC. This chain uses TRBV10-3 with TRBJ2-7; the match to TRBD1 covers 9 bases. The CDR3 spans 12 residues. V shed 6 bases, J shed 3 bases, and the junction held 0 bases outside the gene matches. Germline V gene sequence: CDR1 ENHRY, CDR2 SYGVKD.

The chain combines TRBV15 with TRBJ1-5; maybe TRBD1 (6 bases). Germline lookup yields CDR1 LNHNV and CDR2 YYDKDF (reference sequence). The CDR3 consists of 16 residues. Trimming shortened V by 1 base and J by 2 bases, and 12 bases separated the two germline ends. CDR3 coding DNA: TGTGCCACCAGCAGAGGACAGGTTTTGGGCAATCAGCCCCAGCATTTT. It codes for CATSRGQVLGNQPQHF.